The 16 T cell receptor beta chains listed next were all sequenced from one sample in a study of blood T cell repertoires in COVID-19. Data came from immunoSEQ multiplex PCR; TCRdb stores just in-frame clones and leaves some out. The sample has over 95,000 clones; about 84% are singletons. Sequences were obtained from peripheral blood. Source of these receptors: a man in his fifties with acute or convalescent COVID-19.

This chain links TRBV28 with TRBJ2-1, with TRBD1 matching over 11 bases. This CDR3 contains 14 residues. CDR1 MDHEN and CDR2 SYDVKM come from the germline V gene. The trim removed 8 bases at V and 4 bases at J, leaving 4 bases unmatched. The CDR3 DNA reads TGTGCCAGCGGCGGGACAGGGGGGTACAATGAGCAGTTCTTC. Protein product: CASGGTGGYNEQFF.

The CDR3 here is CASSSATRQGGGYTF. CDR3 DNA: TGTGCCAGCAGCTCTGCTACCCGACAGGGGGGCGGCTACACCTTC. The V call is TRBV7-8, the J call TRBJ1-2; 9 bases are a match to TRBD1. The germline V gene encodes CDR1 SGHVS and CDR2 FQNEAQ. The trim removed 4 bases at V and 8 bases at J, leaving 11 bases unmatched. The CDR3 is made up of 15 amino acids.

The rearrangement uses TRBV16 and TRBJ1-5; tentative D call: TRBD1 (5 bases). Germline V gene sequence: CDR1 KGHSY, CDR2 FQNENV. Trimming removed 2 bases from V and 6 bases from J, with 11 bases in between. The CDR3 spans 14 residues. DNA for the CDR3: TGTGCCAGCAGCCAAGGGAGGGGTTCTCAGCCCCAGCATTTT. This sequence encodes CASSQGRGSQPQHF. Variable domain in full (rest from reference TRBV16 and TRBJ1-5): GEEVAQTPKHLVRGEGQKAKLYCAPIKGHSYVFWYQQVLKNEFKFLISFQNENVFDETGMPKERFSAKCLPNSPCSLEIQATKLEDSAVYFCASSQGRGSQPQHFGDGTRLSIL.

The chain is built from TRBV11-2 and TRBJ2-3; no clear D gene. Deletions cut 3 bases from V and 1 base from J, with 5 bases between. The germline gives CDR1 SGHAT, CDR2 FQNNGV. The CDR3 has 13 amino acids. CDR3 bases: TGTGCCAGCAGCTTGGCAGGCACAGATACGCAGTATTTT. Its translation is CASSLAGTDTQYF.

The V and J genes are TRBV28 and TRBJ1-1; possible D gene TRBD1, 5 bases. CDR1 and CDR2 from the germline V gene are MDHEN and SYDVKM. This CDR3 is built from 14 residues. The germline V and J ends were trimmed by 7 bases and 3 bases, with 15 bases remaining between them. DNA of the CDR3: TGTGCCAGCACCGAAAGGGGTAGGGACACTGAAGCTTTCTTT. Amino acid sequence: CASTERGRDTEAFF.

The V call is TRBV30, the J call TRBJ1-1; D gene ambiguous. V gave up 4 bases and J gave up 1 base, with 10 bases separating them. From germline, CDR1 is GTSNPN and CDR2 SVGIG (reference sequence). The CDR3 extends over 13 amino acids. CDR3 residues: CAWIMGGNTEAFF. The CDR3 nucleotides are TGTGCCTGGATAATGGGAGGGAACACTGAAGCTTTCTTT. Complete variable domain (other parts from reference TRBV30 and TRBJ1-1): SQTIHQWPATLVQPVGSPLSLECTVEGTSNPNLYWYRQAAGRGLQLLFYSVGIGQISSEVPQNLSASRPQDRQFILSSKKLLLSDSGFYLCAWIMGGNTEAFFGQGTRLTVV.

The chain has TRBV7-9 and TRBJ1-1; D is perhaps TRBD1 (6 bases). Trimming stripped 5 bases from V and 5 bases from J, with 15 bases between. The CDR3 runs 14 residues. The germline CDR1 and CDR2 sequences are SEHNR and FQNEAQ (reference sequence). The CDR3: CASSRTGRETEAFF. CDR3 coding DNA: TGTGCCAGCAGCAGAACAGGGAGGGAGACTGAAGCTTTCTTT.

A single count supports this clone. The chain carries TRBV25-1 and TRBJ1-1; 7 bases align to TRBD1. Germline CDR1 reads MGHDK; CDR2 reads SYGVNS. V gave up 6 bases and J gave up 1 base; unmatched junction bases: 8. This CDR3 contains 15 residues. The CDR3 DNA is TGTGCCAGCAGCCCCCTGGACAGGACGAACACTGAAGCTTTCTTT. Its translation is CASSPLDRTNTEAFF.

The chain couples TRBV6-2 or TRBV6-3 to TRBJ1-2; 11 bases fit TRBD1. CDR1 is MNHEY and CDR2 is SVGEGT in the germline V gene. With V trimmed by 5 bases and J by 2 bases, 4 bases remained unmatched. The CDR3 sequence is 15 residues long. Written as DNA, the CDR3 is TGTGCCAGCAGTCGACGGACAGGGGGCAACTATGGCTACACCTTC. Amino acids: CASSRRTGGNYGYTF.

This chain links TRBV28 with TRBJ1-2, with 9 nucleotides matching TRBD1. The V and J ends lost 8 bases and 2 bases, in that order; junction bases with no gene match: 3. The CDR3 has 13 amino acids. From germline, CDR1 is MDHEN and CDR2 SYDVKM. CDR3 sequence reads: CASLDRGNYGYTF. The CDR3 bases are TGTGCCAGCCTAGACAGGGGGAACTATGGCTACACCTTC.

V usage is TRBV6-5 and J usage is TRBJ2-7; 7 bases align to TRBD2. This CDR3 has 14 residues. J gave up 6 bases and V 5 bases, and 10 bases lay outside the gene matches. Germline CDR1 is MNHEY and CDR2 is SVGAGI. Written as DNA, the CDR3 is TGTGCCAGCAGTATATCGGGGGGAGGTACCGAGCAGTACTTC. Translated: CASSISGGGTEQYF.

This clone was counted a few times. The rearrangement uses TRBV30 and TRBJ1-3, with 7 bases that match TRBD1. The CDR3 loop spans 16 amino acids. CDR1 and CDR2 from the germline V gene are GTSNPN and SVGIG (reference sequence). V shed 0 bases, J shed 0 bases, and the junction held 5 bases outside the gene matches. CDR3 in amino acids: CAWSVLGGHSGNTIYF. CDR3 DNA sequence: TGTGCCTGGAGTGTACTAGGGGGCCACTCTGGAAACACCATATATTTT.

The table lists this clone with a count of one. This sequence joins TRBV6-5 and TRBJ1-2, with a possible D match to TRBD1 (6 bases). Germline V lookup: CDR1 MNHEY, CDR2 SVGAGI. Trimming left V 4 bases short and J 2 bases short, with 17 bases between. The CDR3 has 16 amino acids. CDR3 nucleotides: TGTGCCAGCAGTTTCGCCGAAGGGGGTTGGAACTATGGCTACACCTTC. Amino acid sequence: CASSFAEGGWNYGYTF.

The chain is built from TRBV24-1 and TRBJ1-2; perhaps TRBD1 as D (6 bases). This CDR3 contains 14 residues. Germline V gives CDR1 KGHDR, CDR2 SFDVKD. V lost 3 bases, J lost 3 bases, and 10 bases lay in between. For the CDR3, the DNA is TGTGCCACCAGTGATATGGACAGAGACTATGGCTACACCTTC. Its translation is CATSDMDRDYGYTF.

The chain combines TRBV19 with TRBJ2-1; 8 bases map to TRBD1. There are 16 residues in the CDR3. CDR1 is LNHDA, CDR2 SQIVND, per germline (reference sequence). J lost 7 bases, V lost 3 bases, and 11 bases had no gene match. The CDR3 protein is CASSMEQGQAVNEQFF. The CDR3 coding sequence is TGTGCCAGTAGTATGGAACAGGGACAGGCGGTTAATGAGCAGTTCTTC.

The J gene is TRBJ2-4, the V gene TRBV28, with D perhaps TRBD1 (6 bases). The CDR3 spans 16 residues. Trimming removed 5 bases at V and 3 bases at J, with 17 bases between. CDR1 is MDHEN and CDR2 is SYDVKM in the germline V gene. This CDR3 reads CASSPPGEYGKNIQYF. DNA for the CDR3: TGTGCCAGCAGTCCACCAGGGGAGTATGGCAAAAACATTCAGTACTTC.